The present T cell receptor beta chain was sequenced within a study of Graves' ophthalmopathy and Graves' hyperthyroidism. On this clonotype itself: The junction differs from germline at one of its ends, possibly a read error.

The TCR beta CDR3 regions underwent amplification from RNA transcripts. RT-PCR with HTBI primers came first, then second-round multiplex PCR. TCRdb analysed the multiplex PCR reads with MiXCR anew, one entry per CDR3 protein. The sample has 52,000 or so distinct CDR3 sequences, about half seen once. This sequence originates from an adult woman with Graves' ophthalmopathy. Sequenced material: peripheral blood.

The CDR3 sequence: CACSQGISDAGSPLHF. Here the CDR3 DNA reads TGTGCCTGCAGCCAAGGGATCTCGGACGCAGGTTCACCCCTCCACTTT. The V gene is TRBV7-9, the J gene TRBJ1-6; D call uncertain. Germline CDR1 is SEHNR and CDR2 is FQNEAQ (reference sequence). This CDR3 is 16 amino acids long.